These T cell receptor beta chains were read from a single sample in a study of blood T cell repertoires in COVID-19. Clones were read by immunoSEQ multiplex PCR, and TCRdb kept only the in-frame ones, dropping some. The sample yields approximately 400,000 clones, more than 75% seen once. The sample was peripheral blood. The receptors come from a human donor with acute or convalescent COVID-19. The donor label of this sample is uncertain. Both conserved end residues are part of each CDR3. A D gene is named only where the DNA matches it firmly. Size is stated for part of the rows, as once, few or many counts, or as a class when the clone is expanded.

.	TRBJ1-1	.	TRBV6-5	CASSNAGGMNTEAFF	TGTGCCAGCAGCAATGCGGGGGGCATGAACACTGAAGCTTTCTTT
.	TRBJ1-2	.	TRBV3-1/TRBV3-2	CASSPTTYYGYTF	TGTGCCAGCAGCCCTACCACCTACTATGGCTACACCTTC
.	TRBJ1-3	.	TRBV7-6	CASSSETNQGSSGNTIYF	TGTGCCAGCAGCTCCGAAACGAACCAGGGGAGCTCTGGAAACACCATATATTTT
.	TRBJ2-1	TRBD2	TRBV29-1	CSVEEVPSGGAFDEQFF	TGCAGCGTTGAAGAGGTCCCTAGCGGGGGGGCCTTCGATGAGCAGTTCTTC
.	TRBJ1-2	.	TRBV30	CAWSGAGVGGYTF	TGTGCCTGGAGTGGTGCAGGGGTGGGTGGCTACACCTTC
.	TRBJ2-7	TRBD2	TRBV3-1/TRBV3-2	CASSLGTSGASYEQYF	TGTGCCAGCAGCCTCGGGACTAGCGGGGCCTCCTACGAGCAGTACTTC
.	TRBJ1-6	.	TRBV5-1	CASSLGGGNSPLHF	TGCGCCAGCAGCTTGGGGGGGGGCAATTCACCCCTCCACTTT
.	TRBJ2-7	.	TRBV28	CASSSVQGSAYEQYF	TGTGCCAGCAGTTCGGTACAGGGCAGTGCCTACGAGCAGTACTTC
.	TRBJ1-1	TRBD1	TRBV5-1	CASSRSGTVNTEAFF	TGCGCCAGCAGCAGATCCGGGACAGTAAACACTGAAGCTTTCTTT
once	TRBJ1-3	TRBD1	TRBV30	CARTQQGRTGNTIYF	TGTGCCCGGACCCAACAGGGGCGCACAGGAAACACCATATATTTT
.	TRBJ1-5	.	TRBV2	CASEWQGNNQPQHF	TGTGCCAGCGAATGGCAGGGAAACAATCAGCCCCAGCATTTT
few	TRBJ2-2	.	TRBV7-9	CASSKQGTGELFF	TGTGCCAGCAGCAAACAGGGCACCGGGGAGCTGTTTTTT
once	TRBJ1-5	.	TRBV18	CASSTSPGHGNQPQHF	TGTGCCAGCTCGACTTCCCCGGGACACGGAAATCAGCCCCAGCATTTT
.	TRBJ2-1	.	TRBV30	CAWSRQSFNNEQFF	TGTGCCTGGAGTCGACAGAGTTTTAACAATGAGCAGTTCTTC
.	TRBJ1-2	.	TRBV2	CASNTNRDYGYTF	TGTGCCAGCAATACGAACAGAGACTATGGCTACACCTTC
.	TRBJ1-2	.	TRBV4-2	CASSQDGGYNYGYTF	TGTGCCAGCAGCCAAGATGGGGGCTACAACTATGGCTACACCTTC